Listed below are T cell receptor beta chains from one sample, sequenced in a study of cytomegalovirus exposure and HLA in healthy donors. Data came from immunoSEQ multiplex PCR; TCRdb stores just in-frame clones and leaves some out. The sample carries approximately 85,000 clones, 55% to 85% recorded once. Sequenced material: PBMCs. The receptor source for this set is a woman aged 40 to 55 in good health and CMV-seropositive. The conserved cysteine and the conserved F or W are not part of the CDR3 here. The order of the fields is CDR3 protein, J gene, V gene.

cdr3_aa: ASSQDGSTGELF
j_call: TRBJ2-2
v_call: TRBV4-3

cdr3_aa: ATSTVVNTEAF
j_call: TRBJ1-1
v_call: TRBV19

cdr3_aa: AWSIQPGRPQH
j_call: TRBJ1-5
v_call: TRBV30

cdr3_aa: ASSKDRESNEKLF
j_call: TRBJ1-4
v_call: TRBV7-9

cdr3_aa: ASSPPFLAGAKYYNEQF
j_call: TRBJ2-1
v_call: TRBV11-2

cdr3_aa: ASRGGGANTGELF
j_call: TRBJ2-2
v_call: TRBV6-1

cdr3_aa: ASSLLAGGRETQY
j_call: TRBJ2-5
v_call: TRBV11-3

cdr3_aa: ASSFNRGNTEAF
j_call: TRBJ1-1
v_call: TRBV5-4

cdr3_aa: ASSQRGTGDYEQY
j_call: TRBJ2-7
v_call: TRBV27

cdr3_aa: ASSFSPAGGPNEQF
j_call: TRBJ2-1
v_call: TRBV5-1

cdr3_aa: ASSRQGSKNEQF
j_call: TRBJ2-1
v_call: TRBV28

cdr3_aa: ASSQGLGQDYYGYT
j_call: TRBJ1-2
v_call: TRBV4-1

cdr3_aa: ASSEWGQAQH
j_call: TRBJ1-5
v_call: TRBV2

cdr3_aa: ASSFQGVPYNEQF
j_call: TRBJ2-1
v_call: TRBV27